Presented here are 17 T cell receptor beta chains from one specimen sequenced in a study of shared clonotypes between healthy human individuals (TCRdb year 2020). For the CD8 naive samples, CD45RO-negative cells were positively selected for CCR7, yielding a CD45RA+CCR7+ population from which TemRA cells were excluded. Receptors were amplified or captured by the immunoSEQ multiplex PCR assay. TCRdb holds this immuneACCESS table with in-frame rearrangements only. Some clones are missing; in checked studies, unresolved V genes explain under half, and the rest has no known cause. This sample lists roughly 890,000 clones; nearly 95% were detected once. In total, the top ten clones hold about 25% of the sample. Sequenced input: naive CD8+ T cells sorted from blood. The sample's cell subset or site, from its label and the paper: CD45RA+CCR7+. The source of these receptors is a young man in good health.

This chain connects TRBV29-1 to TRBJ2-4; TRBD2 aligns across 10 bases. CDR3 length equals 15 residues. The junction had 6 bases not matched to a gene; V was cut back by 3 bases and J by 4 bases. Germline values: CDR1 SQVTM, CDR2 ANQGSEA. CDR3 sequence (DNA): TGCAGCGTTGAGGGACTAGCGAGTACGAAAAACATTCAGTACTTC. It yields the protein CSVEGLASTKNIQYF.

The genes are TRBV7-3 and TRBJ2-2; D perhaps matches TRBD2 (6 bases). Germline V lookup: CDR1 SGHTA, CDR2 FQGTGA. V was shortened by 1 base and J by 4 bases, with 10 bases between the two germline ends. The CDR3 contains 15 residues. CDR3 coding DNA: TGTGCCAGCAGCTTAATAACTAGCTTCACCGGGGAGCTGTTTTTT. Protein product: CASSLITSFTGELFF.

The chain is built from TRBV30 and TRBJ1-1; 7 bases are a match to TRBD1. The CDR3 runs to 15 residues. After removal of 4 bases from V and 0 bases from J, the junction contained 8 bases not matched to a gene. The V gene's germline CDR1 is GTSNPN and CDR2 SVGIG (reference sequence). The CDR3 loop reads CAWTPFRGMNTEAFF. The CDR3 DNA is TGTGCCTGGACCCCCTTCAGGGGGATGAACACTGAAGCTTTCTTT.

V and J are TRBV6-1 and TRBJ2-3; D not resolved. Between the trimmed V and J ends, which lost 2 bases and 1 base, there was a span of 4 bases. Germline V lookup: CDR1 MNHNS, CDR2 SASEGT. The CDR3 runs to 13 residues. CDR3 amino acids: CASSERGTDTQYF. CDR3 nucleotide sequence: TGTGCCAGCAGTGAAAGGGGCACAGATACGCAGTATTTT.

The chain carries TRBV27 and TRBJ2-1; no reliable D call. CDR3 length: 12 amino acids. Trimming shortened V by 6 bases and J by 3 bases, and 6 bases separated the two germline ends. Germline V gene lookup returns CDR1 MNHEY and CDR2 SMNVEV (reference sequence). The CDR3: CASRSDYNEQFF. CDR3 sequence (DNA): TGTGCCAGCAGATCAGACTACAATGAGCAGTTCTTC.

This chain links TRBV29-1 with TRBJ2-2; D is uncertain. Between the trimmed V and J ends, which lost 7 bases and 0 bases, there was a span of 9 bases. Germline V lookup: CDR1 SQVTM, CDR2 ANQGSEA. This CDR3 spans 13 amino acids. The CDR3 loop is CSASSANTGELFF. The CDR3, as DNA: TGCAGCGCTAGTTCCGCGAACACCGGGGAGCTGTTTTTT.

The chain employs TRBV7-9 and TRBJ2-5; D not resolved. The V gene lost 0 bases and the J gene lost 2 bases, with 4 bases spanning the gap. Germline-derived CDR1 and CDR2 are SEHNR and FQNEAQ (reference sequence). CDR3 length equals 13 residues. The CDR3 DNA sequence: TGTGCCAGCAGCTTAGCCGAGCAAGAGACCCAGTACTTC. This encodes CASSLAEQETQYF.

This chain links TRBV19 with TRBJ2-7, with a possible D match to TRBD1 (5 bases). The CDR3 consists of 12 residues. V dropped 4 bases and J dropped 3 bases, with 7 bases sitting between them. The germline V gene has CDR1 LNHDA and CDR2 SQIVND (reference sequence). The CDR3: CASSTQGYEQYF. In DNA, the CDR3 is TGTGCCAGTAGTACCCAGGGCTACGAGCAGTACTTC.

The CDR3 sequence: CASSPYDRPNEQFF. For the CDR3, the DNA is TGTGCCAGCAGTCCATACGACAGACCCAATGAGCAGTTCTTC. This sequence joins TRBV27 and TRBJ2-1; D is perhaps TRBD1 (5 bases). V was cut by 5 bases and J by 6 bases, with 14 bases left in between. Germline V gene data show CDR1 as MNHEY and CDR2 as SMNVEV (reference sequence). The CDR3 loop spans 14 amino acids.

A word on this clone: The same CDR3 arises from other DNA sequences in this sample as well. This chain links TRBV27 with TRBJ2-3; D gene uncertain. This CDR3 is 11 amino acids long. Trimming took off 6 bases at V and 3 bases at J, with 4 bases between the two ends. Germline V gives CDR1 MNHEY, CDR2 SMNVEV (reference sequence). The CDR3: CASRGTDTQYF. The DNA for the CDR3 is TGTGCCAGCAGAGGAACAGATACGCAGTATTTT.

J is TRBJ2-7 and V is TRBV4-1; 13 bases align to TRBD2. J gave up 7 bases and V 3 bases, and 6 bases lay outside the gene matches. This CDR3 has 15 residues. CDR1 and CDR2 from the germline V gene are MGHRA and YSYEKL. CDR3 in amino acids: CASSHGTSGMEEQYF. The CDR3 DNA reads as TGCGCCAGCAGCCACGGGACTAGCGGGATGGAAGAGCAGTACTTC.

The gene calls are TRBV21-1 and TRBJ2-1; the DNA was not used to check the table's D call, TRBD2. TRBV21-1 is termed a pseudogene. The CDR3 runs 13 residues. CDR3: CASVSGNYNEQFF. CDR3 bases: TGTGCCAGCGTTAGCGGGAATTACAATGAGCAGTTCTTC.

As concerns this clone: The junction does not match germline at one end; this may be a read error. V is TRBV28 and J is TRBJ2-1, with D perhaps TRBD2 (6 bases). CDR3 size: 11 residues. From germline, CDR1 is MDHEN and CDR2 SYDVKM. The CDR3 nucleotides read TGTGCCATCTCGGAGTGGGAGGTCCAGGTCTTC. Protein product: CAISEWEVQVF. The variable domain in full, with the rest retrieved from reference TRBV28 and TRBJ2-1, is DVKVTQSSRYLVKRTGEKVFLECVQDMDHENMFWYRQDPGLGLRLIYFSYDVKMKEKGDIPEGYSVSREKKERFSLILESASTNQTSMYLCAISEWEVQVFGPGTRLTVL.

This clone was detected only once. The V and J genes are TRBV10-3 and TRBJ2-3; a weak D match, TRBD1 (6 bases). CDR3 length: 14 residues. The V end lost 8 bases, the J end lost 0 bases, and 12 bases lay between the germline ends. Germline CDR1 reads ENHRY; CDR2 reads SYGVKD. CDR3 DNA: TGTGCCATCGAGGGGGAGAAGAGCACAGATACGCAGTATTTT. This translates into CAIEGEKSTDTQYF.

V gene TRBV19 combines with J gene TRBJ2-7; TRBD2 is a possible D gene (5 bases). The CDR3 extends over 13 amino acids. The V gene's germline CDR1 is LNHDA and CDR2 SQIVND (reference sequence). V was shortened by 5 bases and J by 2 bases, with 10 bases between the two germline ends. CDR3 in DNA: TGTGCCAGTAGTTTAGGACTTCCCTACGAGCAGTACTTC. Protein: CASSLGLPYEQYF.

The V gene is TRBV11-2, the J gene TRBJ2-1; D remains ambiguous. In germline, CDR1 is SGHAT, CDR2 FQNNGV. V shed 0 bases and J shed 8 bases, with 11 bases lying between them. CDR3 length equals 14 residues. As DNA, the CDR3 is TGTGCCAGCAGCTTAGATCTGGCAGAGTATGAGCAGTTCTTC. Protein sequence: CASSLDLAEYEQFF.

This sequence joins TRBV5-1 and TRBJ2-6; 7 bases agree with TRBD1. V was clipped by 4 bases and J by 4 bases; unmatched bases: 5. Germline CDR1 SGHRS, CDR2 YFSETQ. The CDR3 runs 15 residues. CDR3 DNA: TGCGCCAGCAGCACAGGGGAGACGGGGGCCAACGTCCTGACTTTC. Translated: CASSTGETGANVLTF.